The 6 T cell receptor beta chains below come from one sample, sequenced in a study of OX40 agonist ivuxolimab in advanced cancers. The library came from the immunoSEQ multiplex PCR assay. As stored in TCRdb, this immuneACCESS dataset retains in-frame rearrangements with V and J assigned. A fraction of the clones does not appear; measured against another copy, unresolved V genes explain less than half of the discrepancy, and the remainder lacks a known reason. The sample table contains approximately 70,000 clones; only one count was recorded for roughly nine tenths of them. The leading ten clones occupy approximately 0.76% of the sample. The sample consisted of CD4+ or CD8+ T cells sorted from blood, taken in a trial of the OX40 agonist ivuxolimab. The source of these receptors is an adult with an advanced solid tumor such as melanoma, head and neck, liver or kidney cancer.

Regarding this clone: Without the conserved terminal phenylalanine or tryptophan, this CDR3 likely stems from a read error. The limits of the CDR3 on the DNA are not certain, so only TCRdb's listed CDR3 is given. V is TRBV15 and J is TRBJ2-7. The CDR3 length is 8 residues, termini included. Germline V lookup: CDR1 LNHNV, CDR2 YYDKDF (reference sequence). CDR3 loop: CATSRASL.

In DNA, the CDR3 is TGTGCCAGTAGCCCGACAGGGTTGGCTGAAGGCTACACCTTC. Translation: CASSPTGLAEGYTF. This chain connects TRBV19 to TRBJ1-2, with 7 positions matching TRBD1. The CDR3 length is 14 residues. J was trimmed by 8 bases and V by 6 bases; bases with no gene match: 12. Germline V gives CDR1 LNHDA, CDR2 SQIVND (reference sequence).

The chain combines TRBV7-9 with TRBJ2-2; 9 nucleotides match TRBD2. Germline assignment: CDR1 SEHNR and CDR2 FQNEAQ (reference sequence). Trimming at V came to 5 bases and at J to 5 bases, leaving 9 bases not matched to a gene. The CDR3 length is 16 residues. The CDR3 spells CASSPKGLAGTGELFF. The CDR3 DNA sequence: TGTGCCAGCAGCCCGAAGGGGCTAGCGGGAACCGGGGAGCTGTTTTTT.

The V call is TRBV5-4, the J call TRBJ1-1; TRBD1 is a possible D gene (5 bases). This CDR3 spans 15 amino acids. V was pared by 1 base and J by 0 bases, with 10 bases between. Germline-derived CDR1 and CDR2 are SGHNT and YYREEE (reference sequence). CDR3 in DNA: TGTGCCAGCAGCTTGAGGGGAGCCATGAACACTGAAGCTTTCTTT. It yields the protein CASSLRGAMNTEAFF.

DNA of the CDR3: TGTGCCAGCAGTTTAAGACAGACGTCCTACAATGAGCAGTTCTTC. It yields the protein CASSLRQTSYNEQFF. V and J are TRBV6-6 and TRBJ2-1; D possibly corresponds to TRBD1 (5 bases). Germline V gene lookup returns CDR1 MNHNY and CDR2 SVGAGI (reference sequence). V was pared by 4 bases and J by 1 base, with 11 bases between. CDR3 length: 15 residues.

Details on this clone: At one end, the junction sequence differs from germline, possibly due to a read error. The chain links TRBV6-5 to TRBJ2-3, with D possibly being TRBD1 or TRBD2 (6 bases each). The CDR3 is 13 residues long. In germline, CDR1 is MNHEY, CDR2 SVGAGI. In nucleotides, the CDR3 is TGTGCCAGCAGACCCTCAGGGGCCCGGGCGGGACATTTT. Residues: CASRPSGARAGHF.